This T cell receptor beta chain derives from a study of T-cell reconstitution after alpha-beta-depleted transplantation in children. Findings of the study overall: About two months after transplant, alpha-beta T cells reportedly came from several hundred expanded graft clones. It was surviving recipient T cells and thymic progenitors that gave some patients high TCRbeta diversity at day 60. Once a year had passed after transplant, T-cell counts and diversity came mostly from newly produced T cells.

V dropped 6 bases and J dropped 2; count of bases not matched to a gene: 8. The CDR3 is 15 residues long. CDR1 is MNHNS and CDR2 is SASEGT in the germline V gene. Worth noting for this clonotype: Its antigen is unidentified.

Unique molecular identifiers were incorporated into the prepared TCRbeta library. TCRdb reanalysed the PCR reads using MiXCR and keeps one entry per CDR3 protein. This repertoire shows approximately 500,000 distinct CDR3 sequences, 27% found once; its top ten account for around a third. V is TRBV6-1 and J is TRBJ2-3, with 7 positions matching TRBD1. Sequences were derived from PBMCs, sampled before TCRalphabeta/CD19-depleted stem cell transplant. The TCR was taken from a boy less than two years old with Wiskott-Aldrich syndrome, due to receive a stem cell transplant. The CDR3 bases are TGTGCCAGCAGGAAGTATGGGACAGTCACAGATACGCAGTATTTT. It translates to CASRKYGTVTDTQYF.